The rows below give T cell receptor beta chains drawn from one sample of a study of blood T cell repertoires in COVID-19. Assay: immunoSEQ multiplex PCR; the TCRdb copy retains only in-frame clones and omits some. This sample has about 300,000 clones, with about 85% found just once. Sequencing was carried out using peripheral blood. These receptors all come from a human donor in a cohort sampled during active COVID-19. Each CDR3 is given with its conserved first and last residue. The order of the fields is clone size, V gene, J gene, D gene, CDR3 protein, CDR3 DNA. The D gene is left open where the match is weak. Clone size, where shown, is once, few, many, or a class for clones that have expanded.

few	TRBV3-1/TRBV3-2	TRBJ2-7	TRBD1	CASSQAGTATAEQYF	TGTGCCAGCAGCCAAGCCGGGACAGCCACAGCCGAGCAGTACTTC
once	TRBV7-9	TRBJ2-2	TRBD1	CASSQRTGNTGELFF	TGTGCCAGCAGCCAGCGGACAGGGAACACCGGGGAGCTGTTTTTT
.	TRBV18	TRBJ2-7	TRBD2	CASSPIPGGDEQYF	TGTGCCAGCTCACCGATCCCGGGGGGGGACGAGCAGTACTTC
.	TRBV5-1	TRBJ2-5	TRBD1	CASSFRQGSETQYF	TGCGCCAGCAGCTTCAGACAGGGGTCAGAGACCCAGTACTTC
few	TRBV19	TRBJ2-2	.	CASSRRGRGDTGELFF	TGTGCCAGTAGTAGGAGGGGGCGTGGGGACACCGGGGAGCTGTTTTTT
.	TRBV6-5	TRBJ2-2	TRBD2	CASSYFRGDTGELFF	TGTGCCAGCAGTTACTTCCGGGGGGACACCGGGGAGCTGTTTTTT
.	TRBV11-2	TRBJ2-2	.	CASSLLRGSAGELFF	TGTGCCAGCAGCTTACTGCGGGGATCCGCCGGGGAGCTGTTTTTT
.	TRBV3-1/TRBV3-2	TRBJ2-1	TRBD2	CASSQDLTSGSYNEQFF	TGTGCCAGCAGCCAAGATCTTACTAGCGGGTCATACAATGAGCAGTTCTTC
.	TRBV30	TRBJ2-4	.	CAWSARAKNIQYF	TGTGCCTGGAGTGCTCGAGCCAAAAACATTCAGTACTTC
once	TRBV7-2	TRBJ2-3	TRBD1	CASSLGSGRGFGTQYF	TGTGCCAGCAGCTTAGGAAGCGGCAGGGGGTTTGGTACGCAGTATTTT
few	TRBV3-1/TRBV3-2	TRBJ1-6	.	CASSQNFDSPLHF	TGTGCCAGCAGCCAAAACTTCGATTCACCCCTCCACTTT
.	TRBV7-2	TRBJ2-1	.	CASSAGLPNEQFF	TGTGCCAGCAGCGCCGGACTACCGAATGAGCAGTTCTTC
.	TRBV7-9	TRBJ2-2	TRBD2	CASSLYSGTFGGELFF	TGTGCCAGCAGCTTATATAGCGGGACTTTCGGCGGGGAGCTGTTTTTT
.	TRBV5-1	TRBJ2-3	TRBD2	CASSLAGLAGGDTQYF	TGCGCCAGCAGCTTGGCCGGACTAGCGGGAGGGGATACGCAGTATTTT
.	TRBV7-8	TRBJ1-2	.	CASSLDRSGYTF	TGTGCCAGCAGCTTAGATAGATCGGGCTACACCTTC
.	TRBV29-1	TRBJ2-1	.	CSVVPVNEQFF	TGCAGCGTTGTTCCCGTAAATGAGCAGTTCTTC
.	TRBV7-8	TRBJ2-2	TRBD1	CASSLEGTGGIGELFF	TGTGCCAGCAGCTTAGAAGGGACAGGGGGCATCGGGGAGCTGTTTTTT
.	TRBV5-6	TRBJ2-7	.	CASTLGGSYEQYF	TGTGCCAGCACCTTGGGGGGCAGCTACGAGCAGTACTTC
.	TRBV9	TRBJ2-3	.	CASSPRPDSPTDTQYF	TGTGCCAGCAGCCCACGCCCGGACAGTCCCACAGATACGCAGTATTTT
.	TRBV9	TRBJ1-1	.	CASSQTGLRTEAFF	TGTGCCAGCAGCCAAACCGGGTTGCGCACTGAAGCTTTCTTT
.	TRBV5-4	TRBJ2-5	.	CASSSTSSVAETQYF	TGTGCCAGCAGCTCGACTAGTTCAGTAGCAGAGACCCAGTACTTC
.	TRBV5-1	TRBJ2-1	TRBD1	CASSWTGDNEQFF	TGCGCCAGCAGCTGGACAGGTGATAATGAGCAGTTCTTC
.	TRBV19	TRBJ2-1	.	CASKAMAAVSKQFF	TGTGCCAGTAAAGCAATGGCAGCGGTATCAAAGCAGTTCTTC
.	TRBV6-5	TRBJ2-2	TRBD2	CASSLPSRTSGLFF	TGTGCCAGCAGCCTCCCTTCTCGGACTAGCGGGCTGTTTTTT
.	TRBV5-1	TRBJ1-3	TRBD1	CASSTGDRDFSGNTIYF	TGCGCCAGCAGCACGGGGGACAGAGATTTCTCTGGAAACACCATATATTTT
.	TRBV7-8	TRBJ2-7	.	CASSPYRVSSSYEQYF	TGTGCCAGCAGCCCGTACAGGGTTTCCAGCTCCTACGAGCAGTACTTC
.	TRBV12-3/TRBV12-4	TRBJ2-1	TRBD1	CASSLAQGQGSFF	TGTGCCAGCAGTTTAGCGCAGGGACAGGGGTCATTCTTC
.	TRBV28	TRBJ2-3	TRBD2	CASTPGGNTDTQYF	TGTGCCAGCACGCCGGGGGGGAACACAGATACGCAGTATTTT
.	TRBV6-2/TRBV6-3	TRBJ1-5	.	CASSREGGNQPQHF	TGTGCCAGCAGCCGAGAAGGGGGCAATCAGCCCCAGCATTTT
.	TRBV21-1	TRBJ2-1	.	CASLRGLYNEQFF	TGTGCCAGCTTGCGCGGGCTTTACAATGAGCAGTTCTTC
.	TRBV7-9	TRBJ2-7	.	CASSLVAVPYEQYF	TGTGCCAGCAGCTTAGTGGCAGTACCCTACGAGCAGTACTTC
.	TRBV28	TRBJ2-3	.	CASRNRGRREARTDTQYF	TGTGCCAGCAGGAACAGGGGTCGGCGGGAGGCCCGCACAGATACGCAGTATTTT
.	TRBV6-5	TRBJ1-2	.	CASSLTGFGVYGYTF	TGTGCCAGCAGTCTCACAGGTTTTGGGGTCTATGGCTACACCTTC
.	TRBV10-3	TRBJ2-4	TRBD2	CAISEGTSGGNIQYF	TGTGCCATCAGTGAAGGGACTAGCGGTGGAAACATTCAGTACTTC
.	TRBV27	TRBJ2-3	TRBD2	CASRGLAGVSGTDTQYF	TGTGCCAGCAGAGGACTAGCGGGAGTTTCGGGCACAGATACGCAGTATTTT
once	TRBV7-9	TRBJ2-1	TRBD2	CASRPLSGSLYNEQFF	TGTGCCAGCAGACCCCTTAGCGGGAGTCTATACAATGAGCAGTTCTTC
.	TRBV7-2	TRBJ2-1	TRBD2	CASSLGVAGVNEQFF	TGTGCCAGCAGCTTGGGGGTAGCGGGAGTCAATGAGCAGTTCTTC
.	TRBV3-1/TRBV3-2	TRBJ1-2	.	CASSPRWGGGSNYGYTF	TGTGCCAGCAGCCCAAGATGGGGGGGAGGTTCTAACTATGGCTACACCTTC
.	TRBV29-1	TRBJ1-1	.	CSVAGANEAFF	TGCAGCGTTGCAGGGGCTAATGAAGCTTTCTTT
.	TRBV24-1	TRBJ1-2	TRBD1	CATSGGTDNYGYTF	TGTGCCACCAGTGGAGGGACAGACAACTATGGCTACACCTTC
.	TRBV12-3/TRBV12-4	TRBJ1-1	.	CASSLLTNTEAFF	TGTGCCAGCAGCCTCCTAACGAACACTGAAGCTTTCTTT
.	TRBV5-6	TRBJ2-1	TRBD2	CASKVAGLYNEQFF	TGTGCCAGCAAAGTAGCGGGGCTTTACAATGAGCAGTTCTTC
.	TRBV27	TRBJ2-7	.	CASSLSHRDYEQYF	TGTGCCAGCAGTTTATCCCACAGAGACTACGAGCAGTACTTC